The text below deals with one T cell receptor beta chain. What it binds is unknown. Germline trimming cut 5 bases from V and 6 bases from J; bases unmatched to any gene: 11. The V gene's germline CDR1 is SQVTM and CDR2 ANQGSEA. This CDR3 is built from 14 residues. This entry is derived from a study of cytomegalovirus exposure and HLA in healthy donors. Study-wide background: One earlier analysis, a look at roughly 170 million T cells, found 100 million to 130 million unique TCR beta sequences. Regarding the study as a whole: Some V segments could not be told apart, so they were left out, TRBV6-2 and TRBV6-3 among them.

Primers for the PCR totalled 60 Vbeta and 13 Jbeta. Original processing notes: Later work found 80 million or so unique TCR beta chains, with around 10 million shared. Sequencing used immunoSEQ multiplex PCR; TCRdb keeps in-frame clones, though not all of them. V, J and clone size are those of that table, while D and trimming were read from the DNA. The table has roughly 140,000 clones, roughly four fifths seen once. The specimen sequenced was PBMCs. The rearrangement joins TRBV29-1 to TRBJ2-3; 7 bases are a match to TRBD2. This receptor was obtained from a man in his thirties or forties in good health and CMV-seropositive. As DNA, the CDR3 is TGCAGCGTTTTGCCTAGCGGAGGTTCCGATACGCAGTATTTT. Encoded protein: CSVLPSGGSDTQYF.